The present TCR beta chain was sequenced within a study of blood T cells in healthy people across ages. The overall study: For every two T cells, template switching captured about one barcoded beta molecule. Study-level points and caveats: The fall in TCR beta diversity per million T cells was roughly linear with age.

Per individual sample, total RNA of at least 6 micrograms was extracted. Remarks on this clonotype: What it binds is unknown.

A second PCR of about 7 to 12 cycles used a sample-barcoded 5' primer and a J-beta primer mix. TCRdb redid the calling of the 5' RACE reads with MiXCR, one entry per CDR3 protein. The sample shows 650,000 to 700,000 distinct CDR3 sequences, approximately 29% of them seen only once. This CDR3 contains 18 residues. The V gene's germline CDR1 is LGHNA and CDR2 YSLEER. V was trimmed by 1 base and J by 5 bases, leaving 22 bases between them. The sequence was collected from a woman of 80 years or more in good health. This chain links TRBV4-3 with TRBJ2-3; D tentatively reads TRBD1 or TRBD2 (7 bases each). The sequencing sample was made of blood. The CDR3 is CASSQGRRQGGFRDTQYF. Here the CDR3 DNA reads TGCGCCAGCAGCCAAGGCCGGAGACAGGGAGGGTTCAGAGATACGCAGTATTTT.